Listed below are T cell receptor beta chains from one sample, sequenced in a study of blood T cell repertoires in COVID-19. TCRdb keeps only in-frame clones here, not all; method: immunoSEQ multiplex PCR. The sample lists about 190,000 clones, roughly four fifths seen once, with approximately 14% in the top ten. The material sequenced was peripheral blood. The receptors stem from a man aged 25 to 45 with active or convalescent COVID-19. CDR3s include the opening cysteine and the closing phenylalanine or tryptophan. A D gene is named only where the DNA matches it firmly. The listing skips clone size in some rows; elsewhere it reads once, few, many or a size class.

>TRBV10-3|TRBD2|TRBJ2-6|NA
TGTGCCATCAGTCCGGGACTAGATTCGACTGGGGCCAACGTCCTGACTTTC
CAISPGLDSTGANVLTF
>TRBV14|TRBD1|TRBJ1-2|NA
TGTGCCAGCAGCCGGAGGGACAGGGGGCTATATGGCTACACCTTC
CASSRRDRGLYGYTF
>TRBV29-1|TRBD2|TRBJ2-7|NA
TGCAGCGTTAAAGCGGGAGGGCCCTACGAGCAGTACTTC
CSVKAGGPYEQYF
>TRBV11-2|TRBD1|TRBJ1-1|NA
TGTGCCAGCAGCTCCCTCTCAGGGGGCACTGAAGCTTTCTTT
CASSSLSGGTEAFF
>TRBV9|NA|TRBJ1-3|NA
TGTGCCAGCAGCGTAGGGCCTGGACTTGGAAACACCATATATTTT
CASSVGPGLGNTIYF
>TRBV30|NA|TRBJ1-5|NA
TGTGCCTGGAGTGGGCAGGGAAATCAGCCCCAGCATTTT
CAWSGQGNQPQHF
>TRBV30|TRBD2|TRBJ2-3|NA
TGTGCCTGGAGTGTAGTCCGCGGGAGCCTGGCCACGCAGTATTTT
CAWSVVRGSLATQYF
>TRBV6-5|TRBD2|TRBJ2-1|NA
TGTGCCAGCAGTCTGACTAGCGGGGGCTACAATGAGCAGTTCTTC
CASSLTSGGYNEQFF
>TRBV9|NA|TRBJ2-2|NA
TGTGCCAGCAGCGGACAACTAGGGATAAACACCGGGGAGCTGTTTTTT
CASSGQLGINTGELFF
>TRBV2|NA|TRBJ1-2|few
TGTGCCCGGGGGACGGTCCTTGCCTATGGCTACACCTTC
CARGTVLAYGYTF
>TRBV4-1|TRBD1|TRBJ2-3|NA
TGCGCCAGCAGCCAAGAGGAGGACAGGATCGGGGATTTT
CASSQEEDRIGDF
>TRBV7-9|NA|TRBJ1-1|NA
TGTGCCAGCAGCTTTACTTTGATCACTGAAGCTTTCTTT
CASSFTLITEAFF
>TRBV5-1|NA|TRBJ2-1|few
TGCGCCAGCAGCTTTTCAGAGGGTTTGTACAATGAGCAGTTCTTC
CASSFSEGLYNEQFF
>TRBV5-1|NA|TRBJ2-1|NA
TGCGCCAGCAGCCTTACTGGAAGCGGTCCCGCCTACAATGAGCAGTTCTTC
CASSLTGSGPAYNEQFF
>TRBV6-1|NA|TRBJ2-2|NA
TGTGCCAGCAGTGTTGGGCCTAGCGCGAAAGGCGGGGAGCTGTTTTTT
CASSVGPSAKGGELFF
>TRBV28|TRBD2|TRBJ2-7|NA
TGTGCCAGCAGTGGGGGGGTCCTAGAGCTATCCTACGAGCAGTACTTC
CASSGGVLELSYEQYF
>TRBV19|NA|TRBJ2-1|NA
TGTGCCAGTAGTACGAGAAGGGCATCCGGGACAAGGGATTCCTCGAGCTCCTACAATGAGCAGTTCTTC
CASSTRRASGTRDSSSSYNEQFF
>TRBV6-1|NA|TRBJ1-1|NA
TGTGCCAGCAGTGAATTGCGGGGGGTCACTGAAGCTTTCTTT
CASSELRGVTEAFF
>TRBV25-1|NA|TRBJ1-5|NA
TGTGCCAGTAGGCGTATTCGGGGAGACAATCAGCCCCAGCATTTT
CASRRIRGDNQPQHF
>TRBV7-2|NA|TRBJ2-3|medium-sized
TGTGCCAGCAGCTTGAGGGAGTTGGTGACAGATACGCAGTATTTT
CASSLRELVTDTQYF
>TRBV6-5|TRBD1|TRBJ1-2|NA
TGTGCCAGCAGTTATGGGGGACAGGGGAATGGCTACACCTTC
CASSYGGQGNGYTF
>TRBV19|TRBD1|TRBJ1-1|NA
TGTGCCAGTGCCATCAGGGGGAATGAAGCTTTCTTT
CASAIRGNEAFF
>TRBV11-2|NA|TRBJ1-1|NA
TGTGCCAGCAGTCCCCCGGGGGACACTGAAGCTTTCTTT
CASSPPGDTEAFF
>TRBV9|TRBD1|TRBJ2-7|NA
TGTGCCAGCAGCGGGGGGGACAGGGGCCGGGTGTCCTACGAGCAGTACTTC
CASSGGDRGRVSYEQYF
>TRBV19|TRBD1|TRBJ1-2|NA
TGTGCCAGTAGTATATTTCGGGACAGAAGCTATGGCTACACCTTC
CASSIFRDRSYGYTF
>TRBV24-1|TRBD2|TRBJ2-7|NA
TGTGCCGTAGCGGGATCCTACGAGCAGTACTTC
CAVAGSYEQYF
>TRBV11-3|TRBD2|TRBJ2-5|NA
TGTGCCAGCAGCGTCCCCCCGGCGGGGGGGGCGAGGGACCAAGAGACCCAGTACTTC
CASSVPPAGGARDQETQYF
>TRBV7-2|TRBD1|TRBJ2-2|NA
TGTGCCAGCAGCCCGGGGACAGGGGCGGGGGAGCTGTTTTTT
CASSPGTGAGELFF
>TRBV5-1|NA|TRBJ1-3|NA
TGCGCCAGCAGCCCTGGACAGACCTCTGGAAACACCATATATTTT
CASSPGQTSGNTIYF
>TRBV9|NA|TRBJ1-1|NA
TGTGCCAGCAGCGTAGACGGGGATGAAGCTTTCTTT
CASSVDGDEAFF
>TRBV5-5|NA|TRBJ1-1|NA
TGTGCCAGCAGCTGGGTGACAGAGAACACTGAAGCTTTCTTT
CASSWVTENTEAFF
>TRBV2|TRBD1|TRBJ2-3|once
TGTGCCAGCAACCGACAGGGGATAGAGGCAGATACGCAGTATTTT
CASNRQGIEADTQYF
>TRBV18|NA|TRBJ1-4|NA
TGTGCCAGCTCGGCCGGGGTAACTAATGAAAAACTGTTTTTT
CASSAGVTNEKLFF
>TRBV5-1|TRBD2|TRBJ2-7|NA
TGCGCCAGCAGCCCGGAACCAAGCGGGAGCTCCTACGAGCAGTACTTC
CASSPEPSGSSYEQYF
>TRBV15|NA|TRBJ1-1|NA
TGTGCCACCAGCAAGGAAACAGGGATAGAAGCTTTCTTT
CATSKETGIEAFF
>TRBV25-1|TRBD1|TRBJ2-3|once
TGTGCCAGCAGTTCACAGGGGGAAGCAGATACGCAGTATTTT
CASSSQGEADTQYF
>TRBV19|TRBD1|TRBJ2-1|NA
TGTGCCAGTAGTACCCGGGACAGGGTGTTCAATGAGCAGTTCTTC
CASSTRDRVFNEQFF
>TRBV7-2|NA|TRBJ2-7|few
TGTGCCAGCAGCCCCGAGGTGGGTCCGTACGAGCAGTACTTC
CASSPEVGPYEQYF
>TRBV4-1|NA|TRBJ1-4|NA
TGCGCCAGCAGCCAAGATGGGCAGGGCAGCAAGCCTAATGAAAAACTGTTTTTT
CASSQDGQGSKPNEKLFF
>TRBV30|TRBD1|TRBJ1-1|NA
TGTGCCTGGAGTGTAAGGGACAGGGGGCTTGGGGTAGGCACTGAAGCTTTCTTT
CAWSVRDRGLGVGTEAFF
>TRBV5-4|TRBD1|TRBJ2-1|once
TGTGCCAGCAGCTTGGGGGACAGGGAATACAATGAGCAGTTCTTC
CASSLGDREYNEQFF
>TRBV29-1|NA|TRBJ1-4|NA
TGCAGCGTTCTACAGGGATTGAGTTCGACTAATGAAAAACTGTTTTTT
CSVLQGLSSTNEKLFF
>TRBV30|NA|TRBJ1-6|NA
TGTGCCTGGACTGGGGGGGGGCTTTCACCCCTCCACTTT
CAWTGGGLSPLHF
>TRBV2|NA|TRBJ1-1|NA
TGTGCCAGCAGTGCCGTAGAAAGGGGCGGGGGCACTGAAGCTTTCTTT
CASSAVERGGGTEAFF
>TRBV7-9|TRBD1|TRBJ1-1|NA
TGTGCCAGCAGCAAGGGACAGATGAACACTGAAGCTTTCTTT
CASSKGQMNTEAFF
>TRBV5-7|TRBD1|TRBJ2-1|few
TGTGCCAGCAGCTTGGGTGACAGGGGGCGAGGCTCCTACAATGAGCAGTTCTTC
CASSLGDRGRGSYNEQFF
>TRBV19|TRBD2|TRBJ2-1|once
TGTGCCAGTCGGGCGGGACTAGCGGGCCGCAATGAGCAGTTCTTC
CASRAGLAGRNEQFF
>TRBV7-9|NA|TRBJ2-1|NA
TGTGCCAGCAGCTTAGCGCGGGGGACAAGCAATGAGCAGTTCTTC
CASSLARGTSNEQFF